This entry is about one TCR beta chain. This record belongs to a study of blood T cell repertoires in COVID-19. Some clones are missing from TCRdb's copy, which holds only in-frame ones; the method was immunoSEQ multiplex PCR. The sample has some 120,000 clones; approximately 90% are singletons. This receptor was identified in a human donor with active COVID-19. The donor label of this sample is uncertain. Input material: peripheral blood.

The CDR3 region has the DNA TGCGCCAGCAGCCAGGGGGGACTCCGGGAGACCCAGTACTTC. This encodes CASSQGGLRETQYF. V and J are TRBV4-1 and TRBJ2-5; weak D call: TRBD2 (6 bases). CDR1 and CDR2 from the germline V gene are MGHRA and YSYEKL. The CDR3 is 14 residues long. V was trimmed by 3 bases and J by 5 bases, leaving 13 bases between them.